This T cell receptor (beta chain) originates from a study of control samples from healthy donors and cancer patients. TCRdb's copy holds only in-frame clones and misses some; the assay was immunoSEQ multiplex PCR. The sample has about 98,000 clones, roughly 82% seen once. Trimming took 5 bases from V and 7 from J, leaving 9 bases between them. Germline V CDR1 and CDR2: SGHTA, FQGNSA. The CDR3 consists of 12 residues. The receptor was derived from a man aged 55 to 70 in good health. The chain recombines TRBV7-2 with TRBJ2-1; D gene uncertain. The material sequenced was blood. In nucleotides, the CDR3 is TGTGCCAGCAGCCTCAACCAGAATGAGCAGTTCTTC. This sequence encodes CASSLNQNEQFF.